This T cell receptor beta chain derives from a study of blood T cell repertoires in COVID-19. The V gene end was trimmed by 1 base and the J gene end by 0 bases; junction bases not matched to a gene: 3. Germline loops: CDR1 LGHNA, CDR2 YNFKEQ. The CDR3 has 16 residues. This clone is a singleton in its sample. Here immunoSEQ multiplex PCR was the method, and the copy in TCRdb shows in-frame clones only, minus some. Counted here are some 150,000 clones, 65% to 85% occurring once; the ten biggest clones make up 13%. The rearrangement uses TRBV4-2 and TRBJ2-5, with 9 bases aligning to TRBD1. The clonotype was recovered from a man in his fifties or sixties with active or convalescent COVID-19. The specimen sequenced was peripheral blood. CDR3 DNA sequence: TGTGCCAGCAGCCAAGTAGGACAGGGGTACCAAGAGACCCAGTACTTC. Its translation is CASSQVGQGYQETQYF.